A single sample is the source of the 11 T cell receptor beta chains below, sequenced in a study of regulatory T cells in long-lasting Graves disease. Construction of the TCR beta libraries employed iRepertoire HTBI primers in conjunction with Arm-PCR of CDR3 regions. A single record per CDR3 protein comes from TCRdb applying MiXCR to the multiplex PCR reads. The repertoire holds about 470,000 distinct CDR3 sequences, with roughly a fifth as singletons. The time point is: persistent/refractory GD, antithyroid drugs over 5 years with positive TRAb. Construction of the TCR library relied on RNA isolated from PBMCs. This sample comprised peripheral blood mononuclear cells (PBMCs), obtained when the disease was refractory, from a patient treated with antithyroid drugs. These receptors were taken from a female donor with Graves disease.

Concerning this clonotype: Being one base from a much bigger clone, this may be a read error. The V and J genes are TRBV30 and TRBJ2-5; 11 nucleotides line up with TRBD2. The CDR3 spans 14 residues. CDR1 and CDR2 (germline): GTSNPN, SVGIG (reference sequence). Here the CDR3 DNA reads TGTGCCTTGAGACTAGCGGGGATACAAGAGACCCGGTACTTC. Its protein is CALRLAGIQETRYF.

This clonotype was picked up a small number of times. Possible read error: a much larger clone is one base away. V usage is TRBV11-2 and J usage is TRBJ1-4; TRBD1 might be the D (5 bases). This CDR3 contains 16 residues. Germline CDR1 and CDR2: SGHAT and FQNNGV. The CDR3 loop reads CTSSLRGWKANEKLFF. The CDR3, as DNA: TGTACCAGCAGCTTAAGGGGCTGGAAGGCTAATGAAAAACTGTTTTTT.

This chain links TRBV29-1 with TRBJ1-2; the D gene is possibly TRBD1 (6 bases). This CDR3 comprises 11 residues. V lost 7 bases, J lost 10 bases, and 16 bases lay in between. Germline-derived CDR1 and CDR2 are SQVTM and ANQGSEA. The CDR3 sequence: CSEKGGIPYTF. The CDR3 DNA follows: TGCAGCGAAAAAGGGGGTATTCCCTACACCTTC.

Written as DNA, the CDR3 is TGTGCCAGCAGTTCCACCCCCGGGGGAGGCAATCAGCCCCAGCATTTT. This translates into CASSSTPGGGNQPQHF. The chain couples TRBV28 to TRBJ1-5; D might be TRBD1 (5 bases). V was clipped by 4 bases and J by 2 bases, with 15 bases between them. This CDR3 comprises 16 residues. Germline-derived CDR1 and CDR2 are MDHEN and SYDVKM.

The chain uses TRBV9 and TRBJ2-2; 8 bases are shared with TRBD2. The CDR3 is 12 amino acids. Trimming took 3 bases from V and 8 from J; bases not matched to a gene: 0. CDR1 is SGDLS and CDR2 is YYNGEE in the germline V gene. The DNA for the CDR3 is TGTGCCAGCAGCGCTAGCGGGGGGGAGCTGTTTTTT. It yields the protein CASSASGGELFF.

In this sample, this clonotype turned up a few times. The CDR3 DNA reads as TGCGCCAGCAGCTTGGGTGGCAGTGAATACGAGCAGTACTTC. Protein sequence: CASSLGGSEYEQYF. The rearrangement links TRBV5-1 to TRBJ2-7; no reliable D call. Germline CDR1 reads SGHRS; CDR2 reads YFSETQ. V lost 0 bases to trimming and J lost 4 bases, with 11 bases between them. There are 14 residues in the CDR3.

This clonotype was seen more than once but under ten times. The rearrangement uses TRBV4-1 and TRBJ1-1, with D tentatively TRBD1 (5 bases). The germline gives CDR1 MGHRA, CDR2 YSYEKL. CDR3 size: 17 residues. V dropped 0 bases and J dropped 3 bases, with 17 bases sitting between them. The CDR3 sequence: CASSQDRGREGDTEAFF. The CDR3 DNA is TGCGCCAGCAGCCAAGATAGGGGCAGGGAAGGGGACACTGAAGCTTTCTTT.

The V call is TRBV15, the J call TRBJ1-2; 10 bases agree with TRBD1. Germline V gives CDR1 LNHNV, CDR2 YYDKDF (reference sequence). The CDR3 runs to 14 residues. The J segment lost 4 bases and the V segment lost 3 bases, leaving 2 bases of the junction unmatched. The CDR3 DNA follows: TGTGCCACCAGCAGGGGGACAGGGGTCTATGGCTACACCTTC. This sequence encodes CATSRGTGVYGYTF.

This clonotype was recorded a few times. The genes are TRBV13 and TRBJ1-1, with D possibly TRBD1 on 5 matching bases. CDR3 length equals 15 residues. Germline CDR1 and CDR2: PRHDT and FYEKMQ (reference sequence). V dropped 1 base and J dropped 4 bases, with 13 bases sitting between them. This CDR3 is CASSLVYPGGTEAFF. For the CDR3, the DNA is TGTGCCAGCAGCTTAGTTTACCCCGGGGGCACTGAAGCTTTCTTT.

This clonotype was observed at least ten times. The J gene is TRBJ2-2, the V gene TRBV28; TRBD1 might be the D (5 bases). CDR3 length equals 12 residues. V lost 2 bases to trimming and J lost 10 bases, with 8 bases between them. CDR1 and CDR2 (germline): MDHEN, SYDVKM. The CDR3 spells CASSLQGMELFF. CDR3 in DNA: TGTGCCAGCAGTTTACAGGGAATGGAGCTGTTTTTT.

With regard to this clonotype: A clone one base away is much larger, so this may be a read error. This sequence joins TRBV6-5 and TRBJ2-5, with D possibly matching TRBD1 (5 bases). V lost 2 bases and J 5 bases, leaving 12 bases between the germline ends. The CDR3 runs to 14 residues. CDR1 and CDR2 from the germline V gene are MNHEY and SVGAGI. CDR3 DNA: TGTGCCAGCAGTTACGGTGCAGGGTGGGAGACCCAGTACTTC. Translating gives CASSYGAGWETQYF.